One and the same sample provided the 2 T cell receptor beta chains below, sequenced in a study of T cell responses to AZD1222 COVID-19 vaccine. Measured with immunoSEQ multiplex PCR; TCRdb has only the in-frame clones, and not every one. In the table there are 250,000 or so clones, about 92% of which are singletons. The sequences come from peripheral blood, collected on day 0 of AZD1222 vaccination. The receptors come from an adult in good health.

The rearrangement links TRBV21-1 to TRBJ2-2. TRBV21-1 counts as a pseudogene. This CDR3 has 13 amino acids. The CDR3 DNA sequence: TGTGCCCGAGGAGGGGGAAACACCGGGGAGCTGTTTTTT. As protein: CARGGGNTGELFF.

The chain has TRBV5-8 and TRBJ2-1; D might be TRBD2 (6 bases). Trimming shortened V by 4 bases and J by 0 bases, and 11 bases separated the two germline ends. The CDR3 is 15 residues long. CDR1 SGHTS and CDR2 YDEGEE come from the germline V gene. The CDR3 protein is CASSRGTVSYNEQFF. In nucleotides, the CDR3 is TGTGCCAGCAGCCGGGGGACGGTCTCCTACAATGAGCAGTTCTTC.